The source of this T cell receptor (beta chain) is a study of cytomegalovirus exposure and HLA in healthy donors. Looking at the study overall: Samples from HLA-typed donors yielded 85 million to 95 million unique TCRs in an early data release.

Germline CDR1 is WNHNN and CDR2 is SYGVQD (reference sequence). The CDR3 is made up of 14 amino acids. With 6 bases clipped from V and 9 bases from J, the junction kept 11 bases outside the gene matches. PCR employed 60 Vbeta and 13 Jbeta primers. The data were produced by immunoSEQ multiplex PCR, yet TCRdb's version contains in-frame clones alone and is incomplete. Among roughly 120,000 clones listed, about three quarters were seen once. General study points: Later analysis showed TCR association rates varying by HLA locus, highest for DRB1 and lowest for HLA-C.

As concerns this clone: Its antigen is undetermined.

The chain joins TRBV10-1 to TRBJ2-1; 7 bases agree with TRBD1. The specimen sequenced was PBMCs. This sequence was found in a man between 60 and 75 years old in good health and CMV-seropositive. The CDR3 bases are TGCGCCAGCAGCGACAGGGCAGGTGACGGTGAGCAGTTCTTC. It is translated as CASSDRAGDGEQFF.